This passage covers 4 T cell receptor beta chains from one sample sequenced in a study of T cells and Merkel cell carcinoma outcomes. The table came from immunoSEQ multiplex PCR; TCRdb's copy has only in-frame clones and leaves some out. The table records over 7,500 clones, roughly 84% of them present only once. The sample was tumor tissue from Merkel cell carcinoma. Receptor source: a human donor with Merkel cell carcinoma.

The chain links TRBV10-2 to TRBJ1-1, with D unclear. The V gene lost 5 bases and the J gene lost 7 bases, with 14 bases spanning the gap. This CDR3 is built from 13 residues. The germline V gene encodes CDR1 WSHSY and CDR2 SAAADI. CDR3 sequence (DNA): TGCGCCAGCAGTAGGGTTTACAGTCATGAAGCTTTCTTT. This codes for CASSRVYSHEAFF.

A few counts support this clone. The chain has TRBV29-1 and TRBJ1-2, with a weak D call TRBD1 (5 bases). Germline lookup yields CDR1 SQVTM and CDR2 ANQGSEA. V was cut by 6 bases and J by 5 bases, with 16 bases left in between. This CDR3 is 13 amino acids long. CDR3 DNA sequence: TGCAGCGTCGATCTAGGGCAGGGTTATGGCTACACCTTC. Protein product: CSVDLGQGYGYTF.

This clone was picked up one time. The chain couples TRBV7-9 to TRBJ1-6, with D possibly TRBD1 on 5 matching bases. With 5 bases removed from V and 4 bases from J, the gap between germline ends came to 15 bases. The CDR3 runs 16 residues. The germline V gene has CDR1 SEHNR and CDR2 FQNEAQ (reference sequence). In nucleotides, the CDR3 is TGTGCCAGCAGCCAGGGTCTCGGATTTTATAATTCACCCCTCCACTTT. It specifies CASSQGLGFYNSPLHF.

This chain connects TRBV18 to TRBJ2-1; no clear D. This CDR3 region has 16 residues. CDR1 and CDR2 from the germline V gene are KGHSH and LQKENI. V shed 1 base and J shed 5 bases, with 15 bases lying between them. Here the CDR3 DNA reads TGTGCCAGCTCACCACAATCCAACATTAGGAACAATGAGCAGTTCTTC. Protein sequence: CASSPQSNIRNNEQFF. The full variable domain, completed using reference TRBV18 and TRBJ2-1, is NAGVMQNPRHLVRRRGQEARLRCSPMKGHSHVYWYRQLPEEGLKFMVYLQKENIIDESGMPKERFSAEFPKEGPSILRIQQVVRGDSAAYFCASSPQSNIRNNEQFFGPGTRLTVL.